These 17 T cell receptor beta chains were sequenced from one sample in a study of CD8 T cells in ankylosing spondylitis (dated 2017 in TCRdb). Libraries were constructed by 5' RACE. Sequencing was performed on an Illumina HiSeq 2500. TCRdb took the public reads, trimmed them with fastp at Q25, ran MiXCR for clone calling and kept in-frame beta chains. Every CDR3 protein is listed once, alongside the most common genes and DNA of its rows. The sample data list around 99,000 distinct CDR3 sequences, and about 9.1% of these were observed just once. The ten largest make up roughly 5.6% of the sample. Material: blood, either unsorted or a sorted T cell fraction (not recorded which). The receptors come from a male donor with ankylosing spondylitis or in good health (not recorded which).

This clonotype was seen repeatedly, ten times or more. In DNA form, the CDR3 reads TGTGCCAGCAGTTCCCCCGGGGAGCTGTTTTTT. Amino acid sequence: CASSSPGELFF. The V call is TRBV27, the J call TRBJ2-2; D is unresolved. Per germline, CDR1 MNHEY and CDR2 SMNVEV (reference sequence). V was clipped by 4 bases and J by 6 bases, with 3 bases between them. This CDR3 is built from 11 residues.

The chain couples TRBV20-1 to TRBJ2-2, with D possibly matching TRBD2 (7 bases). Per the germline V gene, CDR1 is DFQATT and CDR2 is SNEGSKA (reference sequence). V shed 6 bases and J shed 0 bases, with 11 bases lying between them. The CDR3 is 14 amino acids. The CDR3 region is CSAPGGSNTGELFF. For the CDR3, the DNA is TGCAGTGCCCCGGGGGGCTCGAACACCGGGGAGCTGTTTTTT.

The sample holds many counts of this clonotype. CDR3 nucleotide sequence: TGTGCCAGCAGCGCCGGGACAGGACCCTACGAGCAGTACTTC. Translated, it gives CASSAGTGPYEQYF. The V gene is TRBV9, the J gene TRBJ2-7; 8 bases map to TRBD1. V dropped 3 bases and J dropped 2; count of bases not matched to a gene: 4. CDR1 SGDLS and CDR2 YYNGEE come from the germline V gene. This CDR3 region has 14 residues.

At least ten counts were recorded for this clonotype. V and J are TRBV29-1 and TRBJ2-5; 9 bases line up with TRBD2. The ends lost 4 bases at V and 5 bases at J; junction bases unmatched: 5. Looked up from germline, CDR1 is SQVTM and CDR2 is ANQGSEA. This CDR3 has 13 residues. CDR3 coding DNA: TGCAGCGTTGCGGCGGGGGGGAGGGAGACCCAGTACTTC. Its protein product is CSVAAGGRETQYF. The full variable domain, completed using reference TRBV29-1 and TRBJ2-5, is SAVISQKPSRDICQRGTSLTIQCQVDSQVTMMFWYRQQPGQSLTLIATANQGSEATYESGFVIDKFPISRPNLTFSTLTVSNMSPEDSSIYLCSVAAGGRETQYFGPGTRLLVL.

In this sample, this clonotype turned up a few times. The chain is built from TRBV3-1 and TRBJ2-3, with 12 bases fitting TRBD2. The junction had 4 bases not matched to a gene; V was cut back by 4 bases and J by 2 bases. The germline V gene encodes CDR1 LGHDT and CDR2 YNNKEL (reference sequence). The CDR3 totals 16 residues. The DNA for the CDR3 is TGTGCCAGCAGCCGAGGACTAGCGGGGAACACAGATACGCAGTATTTT. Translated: CASSRGLAGNTDTQYF.

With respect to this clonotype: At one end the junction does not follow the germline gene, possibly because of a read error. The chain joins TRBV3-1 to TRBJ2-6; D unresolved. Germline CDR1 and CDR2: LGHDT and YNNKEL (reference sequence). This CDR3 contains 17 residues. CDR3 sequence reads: CATSPGEFNSGANVLTF. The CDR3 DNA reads TGTGCCACCAGCCCCGGAGAGTTCAACTCTGGGGCCAACGTCCTGACTTTC.

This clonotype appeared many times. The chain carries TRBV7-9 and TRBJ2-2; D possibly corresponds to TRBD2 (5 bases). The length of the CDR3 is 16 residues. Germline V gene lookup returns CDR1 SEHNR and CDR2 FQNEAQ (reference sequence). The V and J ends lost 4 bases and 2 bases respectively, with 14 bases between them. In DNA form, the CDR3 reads TGTGCCAGCAGCTCGACGTCCCGGGGTAACACCGGGGAGCTGTTTTTT. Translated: CASSSTSRGNTGELFF.

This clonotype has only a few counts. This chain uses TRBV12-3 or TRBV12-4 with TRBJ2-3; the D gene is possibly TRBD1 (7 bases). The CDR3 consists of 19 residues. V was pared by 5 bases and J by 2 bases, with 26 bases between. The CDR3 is CASSPTQGGPLRFTDTQYF. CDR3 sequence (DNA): TGTGCCAGCAGTCCCACTCAGGGGGGCCCTCTACGATTCACAGATACGCAGTATTTT.

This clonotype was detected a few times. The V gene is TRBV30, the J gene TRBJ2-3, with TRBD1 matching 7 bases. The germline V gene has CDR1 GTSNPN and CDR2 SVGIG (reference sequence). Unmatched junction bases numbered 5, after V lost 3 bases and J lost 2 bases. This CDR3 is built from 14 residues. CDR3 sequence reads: CAWRGDRVTDTQYF. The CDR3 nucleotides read TGTGCCTGGAGAGGGGACAGAGTCACAGATACGCAGTATTTT.

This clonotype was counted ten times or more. In DNA form, the CDR3 reads TGTGCCAGCAGCTCCTCCGGGGGGCCATACGAGCAGTACTTC. Amino acid sequence: CASSSSGGPYEQYF. The chain employs TRBV11-1 and TRBJ2-7, with a weak D call TRBD2 (7 bases). The germline V gene encodes CDR1 SGHAT and CDR2 FQDESV (reference sequence). This CDR3 spans 14 amino acids. V lost 4 bases and J lost 4, with 14 bases in between.

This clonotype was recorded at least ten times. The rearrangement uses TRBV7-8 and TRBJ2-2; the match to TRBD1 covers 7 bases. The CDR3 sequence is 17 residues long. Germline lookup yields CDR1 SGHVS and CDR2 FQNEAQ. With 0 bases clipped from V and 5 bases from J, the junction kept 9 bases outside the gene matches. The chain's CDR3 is CASSLATGFFMTGELFF. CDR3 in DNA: TGTGCCAGCAGCTTAGCGACAGGGTTTTTTATGACCGGGGAGCTGTTTTTT.

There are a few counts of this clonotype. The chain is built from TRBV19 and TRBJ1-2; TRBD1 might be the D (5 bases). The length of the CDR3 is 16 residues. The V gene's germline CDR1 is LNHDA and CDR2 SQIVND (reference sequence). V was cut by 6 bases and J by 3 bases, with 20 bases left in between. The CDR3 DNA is TGTGCCAGTAGCCTACAGGCTGAGGCAAGATACTATGGCTACACCTTC. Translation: CASSLQAEARYYGYTF.

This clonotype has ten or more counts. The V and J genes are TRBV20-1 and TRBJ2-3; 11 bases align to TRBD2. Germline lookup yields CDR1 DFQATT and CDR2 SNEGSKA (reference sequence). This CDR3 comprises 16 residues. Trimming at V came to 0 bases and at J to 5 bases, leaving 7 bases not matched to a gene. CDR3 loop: CSARDGVAGGQDTQYF. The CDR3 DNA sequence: TGCAGTGCTAGAGATGGGGTAGCGGGGGGGCAAGATACGCAGTATTTT.

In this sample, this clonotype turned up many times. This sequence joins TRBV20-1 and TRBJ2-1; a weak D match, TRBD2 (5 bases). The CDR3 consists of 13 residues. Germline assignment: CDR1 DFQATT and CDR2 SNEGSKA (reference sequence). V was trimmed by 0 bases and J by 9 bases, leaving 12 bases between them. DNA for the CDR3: TGCAGTGCTAGAGATACAGCCGCGGGTGAGCAGTTCTTC. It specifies CSARDTAAGEQFF.

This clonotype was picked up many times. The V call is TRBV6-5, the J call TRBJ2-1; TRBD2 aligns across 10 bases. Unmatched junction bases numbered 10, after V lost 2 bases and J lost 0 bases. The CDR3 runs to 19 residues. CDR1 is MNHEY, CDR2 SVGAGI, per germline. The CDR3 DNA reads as TGTGCCAGCAGTTACGGAGCTAGCGGGGGCCCCCCCTCCTACAATGAGCAGTTCTTC. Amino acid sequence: CASSYGASGGPPSYNEQFF.

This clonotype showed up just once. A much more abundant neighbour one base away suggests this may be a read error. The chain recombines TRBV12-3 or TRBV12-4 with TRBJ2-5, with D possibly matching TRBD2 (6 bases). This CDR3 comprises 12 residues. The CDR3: CVSSAGLATQYF. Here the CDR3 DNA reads TGTGTCAGCAGTGCGGGGTTGGCGACCCAGTACTTC.

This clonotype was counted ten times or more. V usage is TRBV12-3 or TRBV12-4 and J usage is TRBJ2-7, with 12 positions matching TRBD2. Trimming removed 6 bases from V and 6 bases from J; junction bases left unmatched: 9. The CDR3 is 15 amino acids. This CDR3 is CASSPRTSGVGEQYF. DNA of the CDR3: TGTGCCAGCAGCCCGAGGACTAGCGGGGTAGGCGAGCAGTACTTC.